The 18 T cell receptor beta chains given below trace back to one sample, sequenced in a study of T cells in Graves' hyperthyroidism and ophthalmopathy. Template material for amplifying TCR beta CDR3 regions consisted of RNA transcripts. The primer set for the first-round RT-PCR of the TCR CDR3 was HTBI. TCRdb re-called the multiplex PCR reads through MiXCR, storing one row per CDR3 protein. The sample consists of approximately 870,000 distinct CDR3 sequences, 38% of them appearing once. The sample was blood. The source is a man younger than 35 with Graves' hyperthyroidism.

The chain recombines TRBV7-9 with TRBJ1-1; a weak D match, TRBD1 (5 bases). The V and J ends lost 9 bases and 4 bases respectively, with 18 bases between them. This CDR3 has 14 amino acids. Germline V gene sequence: CDR1 SEHNR, CDR2 FQNEAQ (reference sequence). Written as DNA, the CDR3 is TGTGCCAGTTACAGGTCGGCGGGAAGCACTGAAGCTTTCTTT. Encoded protein: CASYRSAGSTEAFF. Supplemented by reference TRBV7-9 and TRBJ1-1, the full variable domain reads DTGVSQNPRHKITKRGQNVTFRCDPISEHNRLYWYRQTLGQGPEFLTYFQNEAQLEKSRLLSDRFSAERPKGSFSTLEIQRTEQGDSAMYLCASYRSAGSTEAFFGQGTRLTVV.

This clonotype was seen repeatedly, ten times or more. The chain combines TRBV12-3 or TRBV12-4 with TRBJ1-1, with D hard to call. The germline V and J ends were trimmed by 6 bases and 2 bases, with 10 bases remaining between them. This CDR3 region has 13 residues. The CDR3 spells CASSFVGNTEAFF. The CDR3 DNA reads TGTGCCAGCAGCTTTGTAGGAAACACTGAAGCTTTCTTT.

The chain carries TRBV12-3 or TRBV12-4 and TRBJ1-1; tentatively, D is TRBD1 (5 bases). The CDR3 consists of 14 residues. V lost 1 base and J 2 bases, leaving 8 bases between the germline ends. DNA for the CDR3: TGTGCCAGCAGTTTAGTGACAGACAACACTGAAGCTTTCTTT. It specifies CASSLVTDNTEAFF.

This clonotype was seen only a few times. This chain uses TRBV7-8 with TRBJ2-5, with TRBD2 identical over 10 bases. The germline V gene encodes CDR1 SGHVS and CDR2 FQNEAQ. The V and J ends lost 5 bases and 5 bases, in that order; junction bases with no gene match: 8. The CDR3 has 15 amino acids. The DNA of the CDR3 is TGTGCCAGCAGCCCAGGGACTAGCGATCGGGAGACCCAGTACTTC. The encoded protein is CASSPGTSDRETQYF.

This rearrangement joins TRBV12-3 or TRBV12-4 to TRBJ2-7, with 8 bases fitting TRBD1. This CDR3 has 16 amino acids. Germline trimming cut 5 bases from V and 2 bases from J; bases unmatched to any gene: 11. The CDR3 spells CASSPTLDRATYEQYF. CDR3 in DNA: TGTGCCAGCAGTCCGACCTTGGACAGGGCAACCTACGAGCAGTACTTC.

The chain links TRBV9 to TRBJ1-1; 7 nucleotides align to TRBD1. Germline V CDR1 and CDR2: SGDLS, YYNGEE. V lost 0 bases and J lost 1; bases outside the gene matches: 3. The CDR3 length is 15 residues. The DNA for the CDR3 is TGTGCCAGCAGCGTAGGACAGGGCGAGAACACTGAAGCTTTCTTT. Its translation: CASSVGQGENTEAFF.

As concerns this clonotype: A much larger clone lies one base from this, so it may be a read error. The chain carries TRBV19 and TRBJ1-6; D gene uncertain. V was trimmed by 9 bases and J by 5 bases, leaving 11 bases between them. This CDR3 comprises 13 residues. Germline assignment: CDR1 LNHDA and CDR2 SQIVND (reference sequence). The chain's CDR3 is CASSFRHNSPLHF. The CDR3 nucleotides are TGTGCCAGCAGCTTCCGGCATAATTCACCCCTCCACTTT.

This clonotype has just one count. In this CDR3 the conserved last residue, phenylalanine or tryptophan, is missing, so a read error is likely. Because the CDR3's place on the DNA is in doubt, the DNA is left out and the CDR3 is given as listed by TCRdb. V is TRBV2 and J is TRBJ1-6. Germline loops: CDR1 SNHLY, CDR2 FYNNEI. The CDR3 is 8 amino acids long, termini counted. Here the CDR3 reads CASTDGNY.

In its sample, this clonotype was seen many times. This rearrangement joins TRBV7-4 to TRBJ2-7; TRBD2 agrees at 15 bases. V trimming: 5 bases; J trimming: 0 bases; junction bases outside the gene matches: 5. CDR3 length: 17 residues. Germline CDR1 SGHVT, CDR2 SQSDAQ. In DNA, the CDR3 is TGTGCCAGCAGCCGGACTAGCGGGAGGGTGAGCTCCTACGAGCAGTACTTC. This translates into CASSRTSGRVSSYEQYF.

This clonotype was counted a few times. The genes are TRBV5-1 and TRBJ1-2; 9 bases line up with TRBD1. The V gene end was trimmed by 7 bases and the J gene end by 4 bases; junction bases not matched to a gene: 14. The CDR3 extends over 16 amino acids. Germline V gene data show CDR1 as SGHRS and CDR2 as YFSETQ. DNA of the CDR3: TGCGCCAGCCACGAACAGGGGGCTCAGGTTGTCTATGGCTACACCTTC. Translating gives CASHEQGAQVVYGYTF.

The chain is built from TRBV2 and TRBJ2-1, with D maybe TRBD1 (5 bases). The CDR3 length is 13 residues. Trimming took 4 bases from V and 7 from J, leaving 11 bases between them. CDR1 is SNHLY and CDR2 is FYNNEI in the germline V gene. The CDR3 region has the DNA TGTGCCAGCAGTGGACAAGGGGCTAATGAGCAGTTCTTC. Amino acids: CASSGQGANEQFF.

The rearrangement uses TRBV19 and TRBJ2-5, with 7 bases identical to TRBD2. Trimming cost V 7 bases and J 1 base; bases outside gene matches: 12. Germline V gives CDR1 LNHDA, CDR2 SQIVND (reference sequence). This CDR3 has 16 amino acids. The CDR3 protein is CASTPGRRDLQETQYF. DNA of the CDR3: TGTGCCAGTACCCCCGGGAGGCGGGACCTCCAAGAGACCCAGTACTTC.

This chain links TRBV6-5 with TRBJ2-7; D remains unclear. With the DNA end fitting TRBJ2-1 better, the J assignment may be wrong. This CDR3 contains 13 residues. Germline lookup yields CDR1 MNHEY and CDR2 SVGAGI. The CDR3 loop reads CASSYSDYNEQFF. CDR3 bases: TGTGCCAGCAGTTACTCTGACTACAATGAGCAGTTCTTC.

The rearrangement joins TRBV7-6 to TRBJ1-4; D not certain. CDR3 size: 18 residues. V was trimmed by 0 bases and J by 3 bases, leaving 17 bases between them. Germline lookup yields CDR1 SGHVS and CDR2 FNYEAQ. The CDR3, as DNA: TGTGCCAGCAGCTTAGCCGGACTAGCGGGAAAGGCTAATGAAAAACTGTTTTTT. Amino acid sequence: CASSLAGLAGKANEKLFF.

This clonotype was seen a handful of times. This chain links TRBV6-1 with TRBJ1-6; TRBD1 matches at 8 bases. CDR1 is MNHNS and CDR2 is SASEGT in the germline V gene. This CDR3 is 15 amino acids long. J was trimmed by 6 bases and V by 7 bases; bases with no gene match: 8. The CDR3 region has the DNA TGTGCCAGCACCCCCGGGGACAGGATTAATTCACCCCTCCACTTT. The encoded protein is CASTPGDRINSPLHF.

Points on this clonotype: This could be a read error, since a much larger clone is one nucleotide away. V is TRBV10-3 and J is TRBJ2-7; TRBD2 aligns across 10 bases. This CDR3 region has 15 residues. Germline CDR1 reads ENHRY; CDR2 reads SYGVKD. In nucleotides, the CDR3 is TGTGCCATCAGCTCCGGACTAGCGGAATTCTACGAGCAGCACTTC. Its protein is CAISSGLAEFYEQHF.

The V gene is TRBV19, the J gene TRBJ2-3; no reliable D call. The CDR3 sequence is 13 residues long. The V gene lost 8 bases and the J gene lost 0 bases, with 9 bases spanning the gap. Germline values: CDR1 LNHDA, CDR2 SQIVND (reference sequence). The CDR3 DNA reads as TGTGCCAGTCGGCTGTCTAGCACAGATACGCAGTATTTT. This sequence encodes CASRLSSTDTQYF.

This clonotype was seen once. The V and J genes are TRBV9 and TRBJ1-1; no clear D. Per germline, CDR1 SGDLS and CDR2 YYNGEE. The V end was cut by 6 bases, the J end by 1 base, with 13 bases between. The CDR3 is 14 amino acids. The CDR3 DNA follows: TGTGCCAGCAACTTCGGGGAGGGGAACACTGAAGCTTTCTTT. Translated, it gives CASNFGEGNTEAFF.